This TCR beta chain derives from a study of CD8 T cells in Susac syndrome. Study details: Sequenced Susac syndrome patients included five or six with active disease and roughly 8 who were in remission. There were Susac syndrome patients who were therapy-naive at blood draw, others on corticosteroids, and others on intravenous immunoglobulin alone.

The V segment lost 4 bases and the J segment 5 bases; nucleotides outside the gene matches: 10. Germline V gene lookup returns CDR1 KGHDR and CDR2 SFDVKD. This CDR3 region has 16 residues. cDNA came from roughly 0.5 to 1 ug RNA primed by random hexamers. It was immunoSEQ multiplex PCR that amplified TCR beta CDR3 across 54 Vbeta and 13 Jbeta. TCRdb reprocessed the immunoSEQ multiplex PCR reads via MiXCR and lists one record per CDR3 protein. The sample yields about 210,000 distinct CDR3 sequences, 85% to 95% seen once. Sequencing of TCR beta was performed on blood CD8+ and CD4+ T cells. J is TRBJ2-1 and V is TRBV24-1, with TRBD1 matching over 7 bases. Sequenced input: CD4+ T cells from PBMCs. This clonotype was sampled from a human donor with Susac syndrome. CDR3 region: CATSDRQGSSNNEQFF. CDR3 nucleotide sequence: TGTGCCACCAGTGACCGACAGGGATCGTCCAACAATGAGCAGTTCTTC.